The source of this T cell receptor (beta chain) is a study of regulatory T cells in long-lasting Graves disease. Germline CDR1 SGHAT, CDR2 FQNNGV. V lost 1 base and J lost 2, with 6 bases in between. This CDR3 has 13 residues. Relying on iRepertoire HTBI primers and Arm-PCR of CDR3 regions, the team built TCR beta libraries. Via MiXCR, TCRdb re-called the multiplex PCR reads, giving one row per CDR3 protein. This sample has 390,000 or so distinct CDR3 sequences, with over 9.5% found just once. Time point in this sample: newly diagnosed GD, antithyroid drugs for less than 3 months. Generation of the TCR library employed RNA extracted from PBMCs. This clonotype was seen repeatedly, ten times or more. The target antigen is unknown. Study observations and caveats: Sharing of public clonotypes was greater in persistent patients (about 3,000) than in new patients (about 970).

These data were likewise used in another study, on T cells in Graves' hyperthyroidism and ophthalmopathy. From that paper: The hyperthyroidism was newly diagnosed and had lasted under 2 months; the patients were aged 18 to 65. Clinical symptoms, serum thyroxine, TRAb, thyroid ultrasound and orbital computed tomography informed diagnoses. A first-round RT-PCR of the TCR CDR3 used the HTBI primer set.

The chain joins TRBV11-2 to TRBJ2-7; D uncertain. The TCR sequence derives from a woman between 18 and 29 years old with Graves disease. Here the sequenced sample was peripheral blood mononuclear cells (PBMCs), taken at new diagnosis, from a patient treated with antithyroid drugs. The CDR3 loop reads CASSLGHPYEQYF. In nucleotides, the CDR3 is TGTGCCAGCAGCTTAGGACATCCCTACGAGCAGTACTTC. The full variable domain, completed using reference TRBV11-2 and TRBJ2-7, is EAGVAQSPRYKIIEKRQSVAFWCNPISGHATLYWYQQILGQGPKLLIQFQNNGVVDDSQLPKDRFSAERLKGVDSTLKIQPAKLEDSAVYLCASSLGHPYEQYFGPGTRLTVT.